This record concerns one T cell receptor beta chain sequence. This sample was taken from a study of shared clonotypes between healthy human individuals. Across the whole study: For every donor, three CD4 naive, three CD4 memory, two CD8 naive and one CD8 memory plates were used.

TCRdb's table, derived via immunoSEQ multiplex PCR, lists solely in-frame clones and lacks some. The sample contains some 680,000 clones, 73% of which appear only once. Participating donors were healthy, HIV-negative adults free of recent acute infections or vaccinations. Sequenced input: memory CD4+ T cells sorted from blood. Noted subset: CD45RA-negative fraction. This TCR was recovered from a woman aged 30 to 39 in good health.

Written as DNA, the CDR3 is TGCGCCAGCAGCCCCCTGGGCGGGGAGACCCAGTACTTC. It encodes CASSPLGGETQYF. The chain carries TRBV4-1 and TRBJ2-5; weak D call: TRBD2 (5 bases). With 4 bases removed from V and 5 bases from J, the gap between germline ends came to 11 bases. CDR3 size: 13 residues. The germline V gene encodes CDR1 MGHRA and CDR2 YSYEKL.